The 6 T cell receptor beta chains given below trace back to one sample, sequenced in a study of T cells in Graves' hyperthyroidism and ophthalmopathy. Regions amplified from RNA transcripts were the TCR beta CDR3 regions. HTBI primers were the set used in a first-round RT-PCR of the TCR CDR3. A single record per CDR3 protein comes from TCRdb applying MiXCR to the multiplex PCR reads. The sample has approximately 640,000 distinct CDR3 sequences, roughly 15% seen once. The material sequenced was blood. These receptors all come from a woman in her twenties or thirties with Graves' hyperthyroidism.

This chain uses TRBV19 with TRBJ2-3; D is possibly TRBD1 or TRBD2 (5 bases each). Germline CDR1 reads LNHDA; CDR2 reads SQIVND (reference sequence). The CDR3 extends over 15 amino acids. V was cut by 9 bases and J by 5 bases, with 21 bases left in between. The CDR3, as DNA: TGTGCCAGCCGTAACCGACCTTCTGGGGGAGATACGCAGTATTTT. Its translation: CASRNRPSGGDTQYF.

This clonotype appeared a few times. The rearrangement links TRBV7-8 to TRBJ2-7, with D perhaps TRBD1 or TRBD2 (6 bases each). Germline assignment: CDR1 SGHVS and CDR2 FQNEAQ. The CDR3 runs to 15 residues. V lost 1 base, J lost 2 bases, and 12 bases lay in between. This CDR3 reads CASSLEGGETYEQYF. CDR3 sequence (DNA): TGTGCCAGCAGCTTAGAGGGGGGTGAGACCTACGAGCAGTACTTC.

This clonotype was seen a handful of times. The gene calls are TRBV6-2 or TRBV6-3 and TRBJ2-1, with TRBD2 as a possible D gene (6 bases). Trimming stripped 8 bases from V and 6 bases from J, with 17 bases between. Germline lookup yields CDR1 MNHEY and CDR2 SVGEGT. The CDR3 sequence is 14 residues long. Here the CDR3 DNA reads TGTGCCAGCCCAGGGACTCTAGATACCAATGAGCAGTTCTTC. Translated: CASPGTLDTNEQFF.

In this sample, this clonotype turned up many times. This chain uses TRBV27 with TRBJ1-1, with D unresolved. The germline V and J ends were trimmed by 5 bases and 5 bases, with 15 bases remaining between them. CDR1 MNHEY and CDR2 SMNVEV come from the germline V gene (reference sequence). The CDR3 consists of 14 residues. CDR3 in DNA: TGTGCCAGCAGTCCTATAACAAGATGGACTGAAGCTTTCTTT. This codes for CASSPITRWTEAFF.

The gene calls are TRBV7-2 and TRBJ1-5, with D uncertain. The CDR3 totals 13 residues. Germline V gene sequence: CDR1 SGHTA, CDR2 FQGNSA. Trimming took off 5 bases at V and 6 bases at J, with 11 bases between the two ends. Written as DNA, the CDR3 is TGTGCCAGCAGCCCGGGAGGAAGTCAGCCCCAGCATTTT. Translating it yields CASSPGGSQPQHF.

In nucleotides, the CDR3 is TGTGCTACAAGTAATGGGAGGACCTATGGCTACACCTTC. Translating it yields CATSNGRTYGYTF. The V and J genes are TRBV30 and TRBJ1-2; D remains ambiguous. This CDR3 has 13 residues. CDR1 and CDR2 from the germline V gene are GTSNPN and SVGIG (reference sequence).